Following are 21 T cell receptor beta chains from one sample sequenced in a study of cytomegalovirus exposure and HLA in healthy donors. PCR was performed using 60 Vbeta and 13 Jbeta primers. Clones were sequenced by immunoSEQ multiplex PCR, and TCRdb holds only the in-frame ones, with some missing. The table lists around 130,000 clones, just over 75% of them singletons. What was sequenced was PBMCs. The receptors were sampled from a woman aged 45-60 years in good health and CMV-seronegative.

The rearrangement joins TRBV7-3 to TRBJ2-5; possibly TRBD2 for D (5 bases). The CDR3 runs to 15 residues. Germline loops: CDR1 SGHTA, CDR2 FQGTGA. Between the trimmed V and J ends, which lost 3 bases and 1 base, there was a span of 12 bases. CDR3 sequence reads: CASSLVHGVQETQYF. CDR3 DNA: TGTGCCAGCAGCTTGGTGCACGGGGTCCAAGAGACCCAGTACTTC.

The chain employs TRBV28 and TRBJ2-7; a weak D match, TRBD2 (6 bases). Per the germline V gene, CDR1 is MDHEN and CDR2 is SYDVKM. This CDR3 has 14 amino acids. The V end was cut by 7 bases, the J end by 2 bases, with 15 bases between. In DNA, the CDR3 is TGTGCCAGCACCCCTTCGGGGGAGCCCTACGAGCAGTACTTC. It specifies CASTPSGEPYEQYF.

The chain employs TRBV29-1 and TRBJ2-7, with 7 bases lining up with TRBD2. There are 15 residues in the CDR3. V dropped 3 bases and J dropped 9; count of bases not matched to a gene: 17. From germline, CDR1 is SQVTM and CDR2 ANQGSEA. Written as DNA, the CDR3 is TGCAGCGTTGAGGGGGGGGGTGCGGGAGCGGGCGGGCAGTACTTC. Protein: CSVEGGGAGAGGQYF.

This chain joins TRBV2 and TRBJ2-1, with D perhaps matching TRBD1 (5 bases). The V end was cut by 6 bases, the J end by 4 bases, with 13 bases between. The CDR3 consists of 14 residues. The germline CDR1 and CDR2 sequences are SNHLY and FYNNEI. The DNA for the CDR3 is TGTGCCAGCAGGCTCGAACAGGCTTACAATGAGCAGTTCTTC. Its translation: CASRLEQAYNEQFF. Using reference TRBV2 and TRBJ2-1 for the parts outside the CDR3, the full variable domain is EPEVTQTPSHQVTQMGQEVILRCVPISNHLYFYWYRQILGQKVEFLVSFYNNEISEKSEIFDDQFSVERPDGSNFTLKIRSTKLEDSAMYFCASRLEQAYNEQFFGPGTRLTVL.

This rearrangement joins TRBV7-6 to TRBJ2-2; 15 nucleotides match TRBD2. V lost 4 bases, J lost 5 bases, and 8 bases stayed unmatched. The length of the CDR3 is 18 residues. Germline lookup yields CDR1 SGHVS and CDR2 FNYEAQ. CDR3 residues: CASSSGLAGGSGTGELFF. CDR3 bases: TGTGCCAGCAGCTCGGGACTAGCGGGAGGCAGCGGGACCGGGGAGCTGTTTTTT.

The sample holds a few counts of this clone. The chain employs TRBV11-3 and TRBJ2-3; 7 bases match TRBD1. Germline lookup yields CDR1 SGHNT and CDR2 YENEEA. V shed 6 bases, J shed 4 bases, and the junction held 10 bases outside the gene matches. The CDR3 has 15 residues. CDR3 nucleotides: TGTGCCAGCAGTCCCGGACAGGCGGGTGCAGATACGCAGTATTTT. Its translation: CASSPGQAGADTQYF.

This chain joins TRBV9 and TRBJ1-3, with D possibly being TRBD1 (5 bases). CDR1 is SGDLS and CDR2 is YYNGEE in the germline V gene. V shed 5 bases and J shed 5 bases, with 14 bases lying between them. This CDR3 spans 14 amino acids. The CDR3 protein is CASRRDLGRNTIYF. CDR3 DNA sequence: TGTGCCAGCAGAAGGGACTTGGGAAGAAACACCATATATTTT.

J is TRBJ2-1 and V is TRBV9; TRBD1 matches at 9 bases. V lost 2 bases, J lost 5 bases, and 11 bases stayed unmatched. CDR1 is SGDLS, CDR2 YYNGEE, per germline. This CDR3 region has 17 residues. DNA for the CDR3: TGTGCCAGCAGCGTGGATCCAACAGGGGGCTTAAACAATGAGCAGTTCTTC. Translation: CASSVDPTGGLNNEQFF.

This chain links TRBV28 with TRBJ2-7, with 8 bases aligning to TRBD1. Germline V gene lookup returns CDR1 MDHEN and CDR2 SYDVKM. CDR3 length: 18 amino acids. Unmatched junction bases numbered 15, after V lost 2 bases and J lost 3 bases. CDR3 sequence: CASSLVVMAAGGFYEQYF. The CDR3 DNA reads TGTGCCAGCAGTTTAGTTGTTATGGCAGCAGGGGGCTTCTACGAGCAGTACTTC.

This clone was recorded a few times. The chain combines TRBV19 with TRBJ1-5, with a possible D match to TRBD1 (5 bases). Germline CDR1 reads LNHDA; CDR2 reads SQIVND (reference sequence). The CDR3 covers 14 residues. The V gene lost 2 bases and the J gene lost 7 bases, with 12 bases spanning the gap. CDR3 protein: CASSIFGGDQPQHF. The CDR3 nucleotides are TGTGCCAGTAGTATATTTGGGGGGGACCAGCCCCAGCATTTT.

The chain links TRBV7-6 to TRBJ2-3; a possible D gene is TRBD1 (6 bases). From germline, CDR1 is SGHVS and CDR2 FNYEAQ. The CDR3 runs to 16 residues. V gave up 0 bases and J gave up 2 bases, with 12 bases separating them. The CDR3 region is CASSLAAGAATDTQYF. The CDR3 DNA reads TGTGCCAGCAGCTTAGCGGCAGGGGCGGCCACAGATACGCAGTATTTT.

The CDR3 coding sequence is TGTGCCAGCAGCCGGGGACAGTCCTCTGAAGCTTTCTTT. It is translated as CASSRGQSSEAFF. The chain is built from TRBV5-5 and TRBJ1-1; the match to TRBD1 covers 7 bases. V gave up 4 bases and J gave up 6 bases; unmatched junction bases: 6. CDR3 size: 13 residues. From germline, CDR1 is SGHKS and CDR2 YYEKEE (reference sequence).

V and J are TRBV5-1 and TRBJ1-2, with TRBD1 matching 8 bases. This CDR3 comprises 18 residues. V lost 4 bases and J lost 0; bases outside the gene matches: 14. CDR1 is SGHRS and CDR2 is YFSETQ in the germline V gene. CDR3 amino acids: CASSADRDRFGANYGYTF. The CDR3 nucleotides read TGCGCCAGCAGCGCCGATCGGGACAGGTTTGGAGCTAACTATGGCTACACCTTC.

Here the CDR3 DNA reads TGTGCCAGCAGTCCAATCGGACAGGGGAACACTGAAGCTTTCTTT. Protein product: CASSPIGQGNTEAFF. The chain links TRBV6-6 to TRBJ1-1; 8 bases align to TRBD1. The germline CDR1 and CDR2 sequences are MNHNY and SVGAGI (reference sequence). The V and J ends lost 5 bases and 1 base, in that order; junction bases with no gene match: 6. CDR3 size: 15 residues.

This chain connects TRBV4-3 to TRBJ1-1, with D perhaps matching TRBD1 (5 bases). V lost 0 bases, J lost 10 bases, and 15 bases lay in between. Germline CDR1 and CDR2: LGHNA and YSLEER. The CDR3 covers 14 residues. For the CDR3, the DNA is TGCGCCAGCAGCCAAGATCGGGGGTTTGGGGCAGCTTTCTTT. Translation gives CASSQDRGFGAAFF.

V is TRBV6-1 and J is TRBJ2-2, with D hard to call. Germline CDR1 reads MNHNS; CDR2 reads SASEGT. V was clipped by 6 bases and J by 2 bases, with 7 bases between them. The CDR3 spans 13 residues. The CDR3 here is CASSPINTGELFF. CDR3 in DNA: TGTGCCAGCAGCCCAATTAACACCGGGGAGCTGTTTTTT.

The chain combines TRBV5-4 with TRBJ1-1; 11 bases agree with TRBD1. CDR3 size: 14 residues. Germline CDR1 is SGHNT and CDR2 is YYREEE (reference sequence). Trimming took 4 bases from V and 4 from J; bases not matched to a gene: 3. The CDR3 loop reads CASSAGTGGTEAFF. In DNA, the CDR3 is TGTGCCAGCAGCGCGGGGACAGGGGGCACTGAAGCTTTCTTT.

This chain connects TRBV5-4 to TRBJ2-5; 7 nucleotides agree with TRBD1. The J segment lost 1 base and the V segment lost 0 bases, leaving 3 bases of the junction unmatched. The CDR3 length is 15 residues. Germline V gene data show CDR1 as SGHNT and CDR2 as YYREEE (reference sequence). CDR3 region: CASSLEGGLQETQYF. In nucleotides, the CDR3 is TGTGCCAGCAGCTTGGAAGGGGGCCTCCAAGAGACCCAGTACTTC.

V and J are TRBV2 and TRBJ2-7; 11 bases map to TRBD2. V was pared by 7 bases and J by 7 bases, with 9 bases of the junction left unmatched. CDR1 SNHLY and CDR2 FYNNEI come from the germline V gene. The CDR3 is 14 residues long. CDR3 residues: CASKPLAGGDEQYF. In DNA, the CDR3 is TGTGCCAGCAAGCCCCTAGCGGGAGGAGATGAGCAGTACTTC. The complete variable domain, with remaining parts taken from reference TRBV2 and TRBJ2-7, reads EPEVTQTPSHQVTQMGQEVILRCVPISNHLYFYWYRQILGQKVEFLVSFYNNEISEKSEIFDDQFSVERPDGSNFTLKIRSTKLEDSAMYFCASKPLAGGDEQYFGPGTRLTVT.

This chain connects TRBV5-1 to TRBJ2-1, with 8 bases that match TRBD2. The V and J ends lost 1 base and 9 bases, in that order; junction bases with no gene match: 6. CDR1 is SGHRS and CDR2 is YFSETQ in the germline V gene. The CDR3 covers 14 residues. The CDR3 nucleotides read TGCGCCAGCAGCTTGACTAGCGGTTCGAGTGAGCAGTTCTTC. It codes for CASSLTSGSSEQFF. The entire variable domain, with the rest obtained from reference TRBV5-1 and TRBJ2-1, is as follows: KAGVTQTPRYLIKTRGQQVTLSCSPISGHRSVSWYQQTPGQGLQFLFEYFSETQRNKGNFPGRFSGRQFSNSRSEMNVSTLELGDSALYLCASSLTSGSSEQFFGPGTRLTVL.

The rearrangement uses TRBV5-1 and TRBJ1-2, with a possible D match to TRBD1 (5 bases). Germline V gene data show CDR1 as SGHRS and CDR2 as YFSETQ. The CDR3 contains 13 residues. V was pared by 6 bases and J by 4 bases, with 13 bases between. The CDR3 sequence is CASTPGGGYGYTF. The CDR3 nucleotides read TGCGCCAGCACCCCCGGGGGAGGCTATGGCTACACCTTC.